The 10 T cell receptor beta chains listed next were all sequenced from one sample in a study of T cells in women clearing cervical HPV infection. Sequencing used immunoSEQ multiplex PCR; TCRdb keeps in-frame clones, though not all of them. This table lists roughly 14,000 clones. Source material: blood buffy coat. The receptors derive from a woman between 18 and 70 years old with a cervical HPV16 infection that either progressed to CIN3+ or cleared (not recorded which).

Note on this clone: The sequenced fragment ends 3 residues before the CDR3 boundary, so the rest is inferred from the germline J gene. The rearrangement uses TRBV7-2 and TRBJ2-7, with TRBD2 matching 8 bases. The CDR3 runs 15 residues. J was trimmed by 3 bases and V by 3 bases; bases with no gene match: 7. CDR1 is SGHTA, CDR2 FQGNSA, per germline. CDR3 bases read: TGTGCCAGCAGCTTGATAGCGGGGAATCACTACGAG. Amino acids: CASSLIAGNHYE. The CDR3 reads in full as CASSLIAGNHYEQYF.

Turning to this clone: The read stops 3 residues short of the end of the CDR3; the missing end is completed from the germline J gene. The chain recombines TRBV3-1 (or the pseudogene TRBV3-2) with TRBJ2-5; tentative D call: TRBD1 (5 bases). The V gene lost 3 bases and the J gene lost 7 bases, with 12 bases spanning the gap. The germline V gene encodes CDR1 LGHDT and CDR2 YNNKEL (reference sequence). The CDR3 totals 13 residues. The sequenced CDR3 bases are TGTGCCAGCAGCCAGCAGCCAAGGGGGACC. Translation gives CASSQQPRGT. The entire CDR3 sequence reads CASSQQPRGTQYF.

Worth noting for this clone: Coverage ceases 3 residues before the CDR3 finishes, and the germline J gene fills in the end. The V and J genes are TRBV12-3 or TRBV12-4 and TRBJ2-2; TRBD1 agrees at 11 bases. The J segment lost 7 bases and the V segment lost 6 bases, leaving 7 bases of the junction unmatched. The CDR3 extends over 15 amino acids. The chain's CDR3 is CASSNGQGAVGELFF. Partial CDR3 DNA: TGTGCCAGCAGCAACGGACAGGGGGCCGTCGGGGAG.

As to this clone: The read finishes 3 residues shy of the CDR3 end, and the germline J gene is used to complete it. The chain employs TRBV28 and TRBJ1-1; TRBD1 might be the D (5 bases). Trimming left V 3 bases short and J 0 bases short, with 8 bases between. Per germline, CDR1 MDHEN and CDR2 SYDVKM. The CDR3 covers 14 residues. Incomplete CDR3 DNA: TGTGCCAGCAGTTTGGGGCAGATGAACACTGAA. Its protein is CASSLGQMNTE. From start to end, the CDR3 is CASSLGQMNTEAFF.

CDR3 residues: CAWSVQGEDTQYF. CDR3 DNA (partial): TGTGCCTGGAGTGTCCAGGGGGAAGATACG. The gene calls are TRBV30 and TRBJ2-3; 7 bases map to TRBD1. The sequenced fragment ends 3 residues before the CDR3 boundary, so the rest is inferred from the germline J gene. Germline trimming cut 0 bases from V and 5 bases from J; bases unmatched to any gene: 2. Looked up from germline, CDR1 is GTSNPN and CDR2 is SVGIG (reference sequence). The CDR3 spans 13 residues. The full variable domain, rest sourced from reference TRBV30 and TRBJ2-3, is SQTIHQWPATLVQPVGSPLSLECTVEGTSNPNLYWYRQAAGRGLQLLFYSVGIGQISSEVPQNLSASRPQDRQFILSSKKLLLSDSGFYLCAWSVQGEDTQYFGPGTRLTVL.

For this clone: Read data end 3 residues before the CDR3 end; the end is taken from the germline J gene. The gene calls are TRBV12-3 or TRBV12-4 and TRBJ2-2; D perhaps matches TRBD1 (5 bases). Trimming took 7 bases from V and 6 from J, leaving 12 bases between them. This CDR3 comprises 13 residues. The CDR3 reads CASTLQGAGELFF. The CDR3 bases that were read are TGTGCCAGCACCCTGCAAGGGGCCGGGGAG.

Turning to this clone: The read is 3 residues too short to cover the CDR3 end, so that end is filled in from the germline J gene. The genes are TRBV6-2 or TRBV6-3 and TRBJ2-1; D ambiguous. This CDR3 is 14 amino acids long. The germline gives CDR1 MNHEY, CDR2 SVGEGT. V was clipped by 2 bases and J by 1 base, with 6 bases between them. CDR3 DNA, as far as it was read: TGTGCCAGCAGTTACGCCGGTTCCTACAATGAG. Its protein is CASSYAGSYNE. In full, the CDR3 is CASSYAGSYNEQFF.

A note on this clone: The read is 3 residues too short to cover the CDR3 end, so that end is filled in from the germline J gene. The chain recombines TRBV5-1 with TRBJ2-5; possible D gene TRBD2, 5 bases. The V end was cut by 2 bases, the J end by 3 bases, with 8 bases between. This CDR3 contains 13 residues. CDR1 SGHRS and CDR2 YFSETQ come from the germline V gene. The CDR3 loop reads CASSFTGEETQYF. The DNA read from the CDR3 is TGCGCCAGCAGCTTTACCGGGGAAGAGACC.

For this clone: The sequence runs out 3 residues before the end of the CDR3; the remainder is reconstructed from the germline J gene. This chain uses TRBV6-1 with TRBJ2-2; D not resolved. Germline CDR1 reads MNHNS; CDR2 reads SASEGT. The CDR3 is 13 amino acids. CDR3 amino acids: CASSQGWRSPLFF. The covered CDR3 bases are TGTGCCAGCAGTCAAGGGTGGCGGTCACCG.

Turning to this clone: The CDR3 end lies 3 residues beyond the end of the read and is filled in from the germline J gene. This chain links TRBV28 with TRBJ1-4; 9 nucleotides align to TRBD1. Trimming took 4 bases from V and 8 from J; bases not matched to a gene: 8. The V gene's germline CDR1 is MDHEN and CDR2 SYDVKM. The CDR3 totals 15 residues. The covered CDR3 bases are TGTGCCAGCAGTTCACGAGGACAGGGGTTAGAAAAA. It codes for CASSSRGQGLEK. The entire CDR3 is CASSSRGQGLEKLFF. Supplemented by reference TRBV28 and TRBJ1-4, the full variable domain reads DVKVTQSSRYLVKRTGEKVFLECVQDMDHENMFWYRQDPGLGLRLIYFSYDVKMKEKGDIPEGYSVSREKKERFSLILESASTNQTSMYLCASSSRGQGLEKLFFGSGTQLSVL.